This T cell receptor (beta chain) was recovered during a study of T cell repertoires in cytomegalovirus infection. Study-wide results and limits: HLA-C-restricted CMV-specific TCR beta clonotypes prevailed in the ex vivo response.

The CDR3 totals 15 residues. V lost 6 bases, J lost 0 bases, and 8 bases stayed unmatched. Germline values: CDR1 DFQATT, CDR2 SNEGSKA (reference sequence). This clonotype was seen a few times. The target antigen is unknown. TCRdb reprocessed the reads with MiXCR, giving one entry per CDR3 protein. The data contain 300,000 or so distinct CDR3 sequences, around 10% of them singletons. The V call is TRBV20-1, the J call TRBJ1-5, with TRBD1 matching over 7 bases. Sequenced input: PBMCs. This clonotype was sampled from a human donor in good health (CMV status not recorded). Some clones in this sample may be carry-over from other donors' samples. The CDR3 region has the DNA TGCAGTGCATCGGAGGGGGCGGATAGCAATCAGCCCCAGCATTTT. Translating gives CSASEGADSNQPQHF.